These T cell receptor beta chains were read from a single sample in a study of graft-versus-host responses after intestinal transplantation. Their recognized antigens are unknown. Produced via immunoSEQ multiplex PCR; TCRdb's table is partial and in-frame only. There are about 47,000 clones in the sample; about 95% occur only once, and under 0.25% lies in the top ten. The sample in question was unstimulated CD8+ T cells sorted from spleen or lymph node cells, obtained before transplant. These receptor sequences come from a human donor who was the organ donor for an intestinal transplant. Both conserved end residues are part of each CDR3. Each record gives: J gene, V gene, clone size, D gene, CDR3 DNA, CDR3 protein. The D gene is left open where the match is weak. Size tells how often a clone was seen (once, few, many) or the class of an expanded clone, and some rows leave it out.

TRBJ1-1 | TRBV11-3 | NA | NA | TGTGCCAGCAACCCGGGAGGGGGAAAAGCTTTCTTT | CASNPGGGKAFF
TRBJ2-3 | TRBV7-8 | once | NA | TGTGCCAGCAGCTTGGGTATTGACACAGATACGCAGTATTTT | CASSLGIDTDTQYF
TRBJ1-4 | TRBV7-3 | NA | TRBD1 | TGTGCCAGCAGCCCCGGGGGGGGACAGAATGAAAAACTGTTTTTT | CASSPGGGQNEKLFF
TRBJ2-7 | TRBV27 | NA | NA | TGTGCCAGCAGTTTAGAAGGGGGCGAGCAGTACTTC | CASSLEGGEQYF
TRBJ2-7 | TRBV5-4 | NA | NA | TGTGCCAGCAGCTCGGGACGGGGCATGGAGCAGTACTTC | CASSSGRGMEQYF
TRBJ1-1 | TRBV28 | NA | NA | TGTGCCAGTGGGCCCAGACGGGACCTCCCTTTCTTT | CASGPRRDLPFF
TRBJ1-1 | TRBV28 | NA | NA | TGTGCCAGCAGTTCCAAGACCGGGAGGACTGAAGCTTTCTTT | CASSSKTGRTEAFF
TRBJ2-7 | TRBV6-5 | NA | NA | TGTGCCAGCAGTTACTACAGGGAAGGCCCGAACTACGAGCAGTACTTC | CASSYYREGPNYEQYF
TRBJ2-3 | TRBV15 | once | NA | TGTGCCACCAGCCCCCCTTTACGGGGACAAGTCACAGATACGCAGTATTTT | CATSPPLRGQVTDTQYF
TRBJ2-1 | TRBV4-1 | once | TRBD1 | TGCGCCAGCAGCCAAGTAACAGGGGTGAATGAGCAGTTCTTC | CASSQVTGVNEQFF
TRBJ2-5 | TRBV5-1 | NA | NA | TGCGCCAGCAGCCACCCTGAAGAGACCCAGTACTTC | CASSHPEETQYF
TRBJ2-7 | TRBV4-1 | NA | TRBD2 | TGCGCCAGCAGCCAAGTACCGGGACTAGCGGGGCTTGGGGACGAGCAGTACTTC | CASSQVPGLAGLGDEQYF
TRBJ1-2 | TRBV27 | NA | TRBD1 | TGTGCCAGCAGTTATACCGGGACAGGGGGGGAAGCGGATGGCTACACCTTC | CASSYTGTGGEADGYTF
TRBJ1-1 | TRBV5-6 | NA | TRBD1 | TGTGCCAGCAGCTGGCCGGGACAGGGGCCAGCTGAAGCTTTCTTT | CASSWPGQGPAEAFF
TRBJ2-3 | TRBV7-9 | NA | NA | TGTGCCGTCTCGGACGGAAACACAGATACGCAGTATTTT | CAVSDGNTDTQYF
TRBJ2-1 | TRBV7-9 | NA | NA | TGTGCCAGCAGCCCGTCGGCGGGTAATGATGAGCAGTTCTTC | CASSPSAGNDEQFF
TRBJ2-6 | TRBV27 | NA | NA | TGTGCCAGCAGTGACTTACAGGGATCTGGGGCCAACGTCCTGACTTTC | CASSDLQGSGANVLTF
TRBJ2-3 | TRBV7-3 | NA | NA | TGTGCCAGCAGCTCGCACACAGATACGCAGTATTTT | CASSSHTDTQYF
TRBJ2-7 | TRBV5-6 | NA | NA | TGTGCCAGCAGCTTGACGGCGGGCTACGAGCAGTACTTC | CASSLTAGYEQYF
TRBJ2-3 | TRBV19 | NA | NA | TGTGCCAGTAGTGGACCGGGACTCAAATTCGTCACGAGTGGCACAGATACGCAGTATTTT | CASSGPGLKFVTSGTDTQYF
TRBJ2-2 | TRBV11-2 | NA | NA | TGTGCCAGCAGCTCCCACGGGGGGCAGGGAGAGGACACCGGGGAGCTGTTTTTT | CASSSHGGQGEDTGELFF
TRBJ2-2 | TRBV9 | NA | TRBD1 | TGTGCCAGCAGCGTTATAACAGGGGCCACCGGGGAGCTGTTTTTT | CASSVITGATGELFF
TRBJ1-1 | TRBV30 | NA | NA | TGTGCCTGGACCCCAGGGGCCACTGAAGCTTTCTTT | CAWTPGATEAFF